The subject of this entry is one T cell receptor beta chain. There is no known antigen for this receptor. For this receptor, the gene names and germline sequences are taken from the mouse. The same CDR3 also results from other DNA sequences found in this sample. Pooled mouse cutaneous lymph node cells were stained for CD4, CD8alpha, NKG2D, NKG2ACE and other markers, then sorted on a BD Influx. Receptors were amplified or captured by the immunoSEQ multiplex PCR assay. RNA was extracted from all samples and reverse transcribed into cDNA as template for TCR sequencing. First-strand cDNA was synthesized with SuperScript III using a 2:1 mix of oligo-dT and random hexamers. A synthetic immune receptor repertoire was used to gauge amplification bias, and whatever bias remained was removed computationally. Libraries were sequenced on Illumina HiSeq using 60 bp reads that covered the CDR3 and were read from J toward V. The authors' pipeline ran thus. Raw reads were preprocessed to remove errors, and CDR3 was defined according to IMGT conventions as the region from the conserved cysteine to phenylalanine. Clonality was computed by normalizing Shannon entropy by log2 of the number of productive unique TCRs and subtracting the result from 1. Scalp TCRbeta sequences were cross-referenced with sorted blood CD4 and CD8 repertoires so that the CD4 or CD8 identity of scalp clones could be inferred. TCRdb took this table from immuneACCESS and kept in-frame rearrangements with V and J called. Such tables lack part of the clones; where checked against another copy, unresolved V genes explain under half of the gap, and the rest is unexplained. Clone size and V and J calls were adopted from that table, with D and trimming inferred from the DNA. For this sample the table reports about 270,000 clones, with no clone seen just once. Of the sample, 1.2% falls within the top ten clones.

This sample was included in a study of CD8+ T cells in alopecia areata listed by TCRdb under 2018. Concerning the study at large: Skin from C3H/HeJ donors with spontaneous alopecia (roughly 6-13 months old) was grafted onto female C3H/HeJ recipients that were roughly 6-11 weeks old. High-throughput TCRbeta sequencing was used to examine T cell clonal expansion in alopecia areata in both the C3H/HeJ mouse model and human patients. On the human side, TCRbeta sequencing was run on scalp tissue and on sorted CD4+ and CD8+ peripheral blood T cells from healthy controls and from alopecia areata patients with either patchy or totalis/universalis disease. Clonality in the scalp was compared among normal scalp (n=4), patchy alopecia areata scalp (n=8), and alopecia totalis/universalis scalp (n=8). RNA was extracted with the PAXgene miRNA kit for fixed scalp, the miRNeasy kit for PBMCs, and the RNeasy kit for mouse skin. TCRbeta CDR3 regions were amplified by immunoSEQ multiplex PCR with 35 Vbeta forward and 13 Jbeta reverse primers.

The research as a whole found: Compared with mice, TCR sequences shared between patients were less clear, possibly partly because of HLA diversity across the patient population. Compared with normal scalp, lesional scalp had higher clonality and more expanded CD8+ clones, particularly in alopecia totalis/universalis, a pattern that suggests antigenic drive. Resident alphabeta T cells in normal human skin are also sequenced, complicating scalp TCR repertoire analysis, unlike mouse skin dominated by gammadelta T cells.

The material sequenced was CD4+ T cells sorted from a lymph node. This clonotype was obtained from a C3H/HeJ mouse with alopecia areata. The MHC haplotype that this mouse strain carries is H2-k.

CDR3 DNA (partial): TGTGCCAGCAGGACAGATTCCTATAATTCGCCC. It encodes CASRTDSYNSP. In full, the CDR3 reads CASRTDSYNSPLYF. The chain is made from TRBV19 and TRBJ1-6; perhaps TRBD1 is the D gene, with 5 bases matching. The read terminates 3 residues before the CDR3 end, so the remaining end is supplied by the germline J gene. TRBJ1-6 is known as an ORF, though its function is uncertain. Taken from cysteine to phenylalanine, the CDR3 has 14 residues. The 33 bases shown cover part of the CDR3, and their frame starts at base 1. V was cut back by 5 bases and J by 0 bases, leaving a gap of 6 bases between them. Per the germline V gene (reference sequence), FNHDT is the CDR1 and SITEND is the CDR2.